The 2 T cell receptor beta chains listed next were all sequenced from one sample in a study of early T cells in non-severe SARS-CoV-2 infection. TCRdb reprocessed the 5' RACE reads via MiXCR and lists one record per CDR3 protein. Altogether around 58,000 distinct CDR3 sequences are present, about 8% being singletons, with the ten largest covering under 12%. The input for sequencing was whole blood, taken at baseline. Source of these receptors: an adult who was a healthcare worker with PCR-confirmed SARS-CoV-2 infection or an uninfected control (not recorded which).

Only a few counts were recorded for this clonotype. This chain connects TRBV5-5 to TRBJ2-1; D is undetermined. The length of the CDR3 is 12 residues. V lost 1 base and J lost 7, with 6 bases in between. Looked up from germline, CDR1 is SGHKS and CDR2 is YYEKEE (reference sequence). The CDR3, as DNA: TGTGCCAGCAGCTTGTTGGGGAATGAGCAGTTCTTC. As protein: CASSLLGNEQFF. The full variable domain, in which reference TRBV5-5 and TRBJ2-1 provide the parts outside the CDR3, is DAGVTQSPTHLIKTRGQQVTLRCSPISGHKSVSWYQQVLGQGPQFIFQYYEKEERGRGNFPDRFSARQFPNYSSELNVNALLLGDSALYLCASSLLGNEQFFGPGTRLTVL.

This clonotype occurred many times. The rearrangement links TRBV6-1 to TRBJ1-5; no reliable D call. V was shortened by 3 bases and J by 11 bases, with 8 bases between the two germline ends. The V gene's germline CDR1 is MNHNS and CDR2 SASEGT. The CDR3 contains 11 residues. The CDR3 sequence: CASSDVSAQHF. The CDR3, as DNA: TGTGCCAGCAGTGATGTGTCAGCCCAGCATTTT.